This TCR beta chain was identified in a study of T-cell memory formation after mild COVID-19. CDR1 and CDR2 (germline): SGHRS, YFSETQ. V lost 1 base, J lost 2 bases, and 9 bases lay in between. The CDR3 has 14 residues. TCRdb recomputed calls from the 5' RACE reads with MiXCR, one row per CDR3 protein. This repertoire shows more than 250,000 distinct CDR3 sequences, around 15% found once; its top ten account for roughly 23%. Sequencing input: PBMCs or a T cell subset sorted from them (not recorded which). The chain joins TRBV5-1 to TRBJ1-2; no clear D. The source is a man between 18 and 35 years old who had mild COVID-19 (a few samples of this study predate the infection). Cell type and time point are not known. The CDR3 coding sequence is TGCGCCAGCAGCTTGACCGGTAGCAACTATGGCTACACCTTC. Translation gives CASSLTGSNYGYTF.